The entry below gives a single T cell receptor beta chain sequence along with its context. CDR1 SGHDT and CDR2 YYEEEE come from the germline V gene. Between the trimmed V and J ends, which lost 1 base and 2 bases, there was a span of 6 bases. The CDR3 length is 13 residues. The sample is drawn from a study of blood T cell repertoires in COVID-19. Study background: Samples taken during acute and convalescent COVID-19 were collected in the United States, Italy and Spain. PBMCs, B-cell-depleted T cells, or T cells provided the cDNA or gDNA that made up the material.

Original data processing: The assay estimated nucleated cells by amplifying reference gene primers. Sequenced by immunoSEQ multiplex PCR; TCRdb stores in-frame clones only, minus some. V, J and clone size are taken as reported in that table, and D and trimming were inferred from the DNA itself. The top ten hold over 2% of the sample, which has roughly 430,000 clones, roughly 86% seen once. The TCR comes from a woman aged 40 to 50 with acute COVID-19. The sequenced sample was PBMCs or T cells enriched from blood (not recorded which). This chain joins TRBV5-6 and TRBJ2-5; D possibly corresponds to TRBD2 (5 bases). The CDR3 spells CASSLRGQETQYF. The CDR3 DNA follows: TGTGCCAGCAGCTTGCGGGGACAAGAGACCCAGTACTTC.